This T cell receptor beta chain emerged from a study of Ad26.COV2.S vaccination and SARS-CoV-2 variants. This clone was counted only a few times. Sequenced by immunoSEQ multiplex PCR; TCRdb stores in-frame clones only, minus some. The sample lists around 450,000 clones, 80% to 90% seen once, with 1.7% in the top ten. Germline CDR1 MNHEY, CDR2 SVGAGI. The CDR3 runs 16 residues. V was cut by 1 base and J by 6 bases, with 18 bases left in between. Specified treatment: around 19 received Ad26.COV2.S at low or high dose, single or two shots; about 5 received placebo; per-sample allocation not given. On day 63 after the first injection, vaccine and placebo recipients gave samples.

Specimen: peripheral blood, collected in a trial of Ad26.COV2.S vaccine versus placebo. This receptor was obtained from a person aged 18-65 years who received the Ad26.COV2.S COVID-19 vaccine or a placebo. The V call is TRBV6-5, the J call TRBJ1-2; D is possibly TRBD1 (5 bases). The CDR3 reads CASSYFPRGGGDGYTF. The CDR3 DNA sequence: TGTGCCAGCAGTTACTTCCCCCGAGGCGGGGGAGATGGCTACACCTTC.